This T cell receptor (beta chain) came from a study of blood T cell repertoires in COVID-19. Study summary: Italy, Spain and the United States were the sources of the convalescent and acute COVID-19 samples. PBMCs, B-cell-depleted T cells, or T cells were the source of the cDNA or gDNA that made up the material.

In the study's own analysis: Nucleated cell counts were estimated from reference gene primer amplification. Profiled with immunoSEQ multiplex PCR; TCRdb holds only in-frame clones, not every one. That table furnishes V, J and clone size, whereas the DNA furnished D and trimming. The table includes 150,000 to 200,000 clones, roughly 85% detected once. This clone is a singleton in its sample. The germline V gene has CDR1 SNHLY and CDR2 FYNNEI. V lost 7 bases and J 0 bases, leaving 7 bases between the germline ends. The length of the CDR3 is 13 residues. The sample comprised peripheral blood. The chain employs TRBV2 and TRBJ1-5; no clear D gene. This clonotype was obtained from a human donor with acute or convalescent COVID-19. The donor label of this sample is uncertain. DNA of the CDR3: TGTGCCAGCATACGGGATAGCAATCAGCCCCAGCATTTT. Translated: CASIRDSNQPQHF.